One and the same sample provided the 8 T cell receptor beta chains below, sequenced in a study of blood T cell repertoires in COVID-19. Using immunoSEQ multiplex PCR, the repertoire was profiled, and TCRdb retains in-frame clones only, with some absent. The data contain over 100,000 clones, about nine tenths of them singletons. Sequencing input: peripheral blood. Receptors originate from a middle-aged man with acute or convalescent COVID-19.

The chain is built from TRBV20-1 and TRBJ1-1; no clear D gene. From germline, CDR1 is DFQATT and CDR2 SNEGSKA (reference sequence). This CDR3 spans 11 amino acids. Between the trimmed V and J ends, which lost 4 bases and 3 bases, there was a span of 6 bases. CDR3 sequence: CSANQDTEAFF. The CDR3, as DNA: TGCAGTGCTAATCAGGACACTGAAGCTTTCTTT.

The V and J genes are TRBV5-1 and TRBJ2-7, with D possibly matching TRBD1 (5 bases). The CDR3 covers 14 residues. Per the germline V gene, CDR1 is SGHRS and CDR2 is YFSETQ. Trimming stripped 1 base from V and 1 base from J, with 9 bases between. The CDR3 here is CASSLRSGSYEQYF. As DNA, the CDR3 is TGCGCCAGCAGCTTGCGGTCAGGGTCCTACGAGCAGTACTTC.

The V gene is TRBV18, the J gene TRBJ1-5; perhaps TRBD1 as D (6 bases). The CDR3 extends over 15 amino acids. Germline lookup yields CDR1 KGHSH and CDR2 LQKENI. V lost 3 bases and J 3 bases, leaving 12 bases between the germline ends. CDR3 protein: CASSPLAGDNQPQHF. CDR3 nucleotide sequence: TGTGCCAGCTCACCCCTCGCAGGGGACAATCAGCCCCAGCATTTT.

The chain has TRBV24-1 and TRBJ2-5; D perhaps matches TRBD1 (6 bases). With 4 bases removed from V and 4 bases from J, the gap between germline ends came to 12 bases. Germline V gives CDR1 KGHDR, CDR2 SFDVKD. This CDR3 has 14 amino acids. As DNA, the CDR3 is TGTGCCACCAGTGAAAATACAGGGTTAGAGACCCAGTACTTC. Translation: CATSENTGLETQYF.

The chain recombines TRBV18 with TRBJ2-7; the D is unclear. Trimming left V 1 base short and J 2 bases short, with 21 bases between. The V gene's germline CDR1 is KGHSH and CDR2 LQKENI. CDR3 size: 18 residues. CDR3 sequence reads: CASSPRLLRTQEAYEQYF. As DNA, the CDR3 is TGTGCCAGCTCACCACGCCTTCTTCGCACGCAGGAAGCCTACGAGCAGTACTTC.

Only a few counts were recorded for this clone. The V call is TRBV2, the J call TRBJ1-4, with TRBD1 identical over 9 bases. This CDR3 is built from 15 residues. CDR1 and CDR2 from the germline V gene are SNHLY and FYNNEI. J was trimmed by 8 bases and V by 4 bases; bases with no gene match: 8. The CDR3 sequence is CASSVSGQGGEKLFF. As DNA, the CDR3 is TGTGCCAGCAGTGTTTCGGGACAGGGTGGCGAAAAACTGTTTTTT.

This sequence joins TRBV7-3 and TRBJ2-1; TRBD2 is a possible D gene (6 bases). V dropped 4 bases and J dropped 4 bases, with 26 bases sitting between them. Germline V gene lookup returns CDR1 SGHTA and CDR2 FQGTGA. CDR3 size: 19 residues. CDR3 sequence (DNA): TGTGCCAGCAGCTCCACGAGGGTTAGCGGAAGCGTTCGTTACAATGAGCAGTTCTTC. It translates to CASSSTRVSGSVRYNEQFF.

The gene calls are TRBV5-1 and TRBJ2-4; no definite D call. Trimming took 1 base from V and 0 from J, leaving 20 bases between them. CDR1 and CDR2 from the germline V gene are SGHRS and YFSETQ. The CDR3 loop spans 19 amino acids. The CDR3 here is CASSLTARGEVGAKNIQYF. DNA for the CDR3: TGCGCCAGCAGCTTGACGGCTAGAGGTGAGGTGGGAGCCAAAAACATTCAGTACTTC. Filled out from reference TRBV5-1 and TRBJ2-4, the complete variable domain reads KAGVTQTPRYLIKTRGQQVTLSCSPISGHRSVSWYQQTPGQGLQFLFEYFSETQRNKGNFPGRFSGRQFSNSRSEMNVSTLELGDSALYLCASSLTARGEVGAKNIQYFGAGTRLSVL.